The text below deals with one TCR beta chain. No antigen is known for it. Amplified regions were TCR beta CDR3 sequences from RNA transcripts. With the HTBI primer set, the TCR CDR3 went through a first round of RT-PCR. TCRdb ran MiXCR on the multiplex PCR reads and lists one entry per CDR3 protein. The sample shows hundreds of thousands of distinct CDR3 sequences, 15% to 20% of them seen only once. This specimen comes from a study of T cells in Graves' hyperthyroidism and ophthalmopathy. The study's findings and limits: Most thyroid-expanded clonotypes above 0.001 were also found in blood.

Clinicians diagnosed patients from clinical symptoms, serum thyroxine and TRAb, thyroid ultrasound and orbital computed tomography. The CDR3 spans 17 residues. Trimming took off 0 bases at V and 3 bases at J, with 21 bases between the two ends. Germline CDR1 reads GTSNPN; CDR2 reads SVGIG (reference sequence). V gene TRBV30 combines with J gene TRBJ2-7, with D possibly TRBD1 on 6 matching bases. The sequence came from a man aged 40-49 years with Graves' ophthalmopathy. The sequenced material came from blood. The CDR3 loop is CAWSVISSGDLFYEQYF. The CDR3 DNA reads TGTGCCTGGAGTGTAATCTCTTCAGGGGACCTTTTCTACGAGCAGTACTTC.